The clone carrying this TCR beta chain was observed a handful of times. The CDR3 is 14 residues long. Trimming took off 3 bases at V and 0 bases at J, with 6 bases between the two ends. Germline CDR1 and CDR2: LGHDT and YNNKEL (reference sequence). This sample was taken from a study of blood T cell repertoires in COVID-19. Sequencing was performed with immunoSEQ multiplex PCR; in TCRdb, only in-frame clones are kept and a portion is missing. Of about 190,000 clones listed, around four fifths are singletons. This chain connects TRBV3-1 (or the pseudogene TRBV3-2) to TRBJ1-5, with unresolved D. The TCR comes from an elderly woman with active or convalescent COVID-19. Material for sequencing was peripheral blood. CDR3 bases: TGTGCCAGCAGCCAGGCAGGTAGCAATCAGCCCCAGCATTTT. It translates to CASSQAGSNQPQHF.